This T cell receptor beta chain is drawn from a study of blood T cell repertoires in COVID-19. This table comes from immunoSEQ multiplex PCR, and its TCRdb copy is limited to in-frame clones, with some not included. Seen here are about 340,000 clones, approximately 83% observed once, and the top ten hold approximately 4.4%. The CDR3 covers 15 residues. Per the germline V gene, CDR1 is LGHNA and CDR2 is YNFKEQ. Between the trimmed V and J ends, which lost 3 bases and 5 bases, there was a span of 11 bases. The sample was PBMCs or T cells enriched from blood (not recorded which). The chain joins TRBV4-2 to TRBJ1-6; a possible D gene is TRBD1 (5 bases). The receptor was derived from a middle-aged woman with acute COVID-19. The CDR3 DNA reads TGTGCCAGCAGCCATCCCGACAGAGATAATTCACCCCTCCACTTT. Its translation is CASSHPDRDNSPLHF.